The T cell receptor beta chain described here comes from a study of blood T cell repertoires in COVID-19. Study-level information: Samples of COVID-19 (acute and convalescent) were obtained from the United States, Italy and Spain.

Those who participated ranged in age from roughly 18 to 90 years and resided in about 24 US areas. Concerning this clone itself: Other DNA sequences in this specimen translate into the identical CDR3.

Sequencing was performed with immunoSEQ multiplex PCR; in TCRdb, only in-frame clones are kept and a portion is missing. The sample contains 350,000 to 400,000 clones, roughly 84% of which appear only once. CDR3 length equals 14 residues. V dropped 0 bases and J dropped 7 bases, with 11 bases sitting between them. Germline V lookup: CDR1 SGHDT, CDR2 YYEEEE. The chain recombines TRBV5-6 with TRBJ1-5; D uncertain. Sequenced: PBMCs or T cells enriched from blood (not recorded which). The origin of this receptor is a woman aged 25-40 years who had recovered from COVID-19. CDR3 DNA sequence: TGTGCCAGCAGCTTGGGCGGGGTTGGACAGCCCCAGCATTTT. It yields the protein CASSLGGVGQPQHF.